This TCR beta chain was found in a study of T cells in Graves' hyperthyroidism and ophthalmopathy. General study points: Most thyroid clonotypes with frequency above 0.001 were detected in blood.

This clonotype was detected only a few times. Its specificity is unknown. The CDR3 consists of 14 residues. Looked up from germline, CDR1 is SGDLS and CDR2 is YYNGEE. Trimming took 4 bases from V and 6 from J, leaving 16 bases between them. TCR beta CDR3 sequences were amplified from RNA transcripts. HTBI primers were used for first-round RT-PCR of the TCR CDR3. TCRdb redid the calling of the multiplex PCR reads with MiXCR, one entry per CDR3 protein. The sample comprises under 350,000 distinct CDR3 sequences, about 20% of which are singletons, and about 53% rests with the top ten. The sequenced material came from blood. The chain recombines TRBV9 with TRBJ1-1; D gene unclear. This receptor was taken from a woman aged 45 to 65 with Graves' hyperthyroidism. The CDR3 bases are TGTGCCAGCAGCTTCGACCCCAACAGCCCTGAAGCTTTCTTT. It is translated as CASSFDPNSPEAFF.